Reported below is one T cell receptor beta chain. No cognate antigen has been identified for it. No much larger clone is present one base from it, and per-base qualities are unavailable. This specimen comes from a study of blood T cells in healthy people across ages (dated by TCRdb to between 2015 and 2017). Broadly, across the study: In model experiments, roughly one uniquely barcoded TCR beta cDNA molecule per two T cells was captured by template switching. To track age-related changes in TCR beta repertoire diversity, the study relied on deep sequencing normalized with unique cDNA molecular identifiers. Four age groups were formed from the donors: young (average approximately 15 years), middle-aged (approximately 42), aged (around 62) and long-lived (roughly 81). Donors of different ages were randomly distributed across sequencing lanes to avoid experimental bias. Two additional independent replicas of 1 million unique cDNA reads from the same blood draw were analyzed for two donors (one aged 18 to 29 and one aged 80 or older). Overall results and qualifications from the work: As age increased, observed TCR beta diversity per million T cells dropped in a roughly linear way, and a significant reduction was already evident by age around 41. Observed TCR beta diversity correlated strongly with the percentage of naive T cells measured by flow cytometry. Compared with the aged group, more naive CD4+ T cells, fewer expanded clones and increased TCR diversity were shown by the long-lived group, suggesting age selection. The CMV infection status of donors was not known, potentially confounding age-related changes in expanded clonotypes. Estimates of total diversity based on one million sequenced T cells were regarded as lower bounds and as underestimates. Conclusive comparison of naive and antigen-experienced compartments was prevented by the profiling of bulk unsorted PBMCs.

Measured from the cysteine to the phenylalanine, the CDR3 is 16 residues long. CDR3 DNA is the only sequence kept; it has 48 bases, read in frame from the first base. From the germline V gene (reference sequence), CDR1 is LGHDT and CDR2 is YNNKEL. Between the V and J ends, shortened by 7 bases and 7 bases respectively, the junction contains 25 bases. The donors were under 40 Caucasian individuals from Russia, aged roughly 6 to 95 years, who were systemically healthy. Each donor gave 8 to 10 milliliters of peripheral blood, drawn into EDTA-treated Vacutainer tubes. PBMCs were isolated by Ficoll-Paque density-gradient centrifugation, with at least 6 million obtained per sample. Total RNA was extracted from PBMCs with Trizol reagent, with at least 5.5 micrograms obtained per sample. For every donor, an aliquot of PBMCs went through flow cytometry to measure the percentages of naive CD45RAhigh/CD27high T cells.

The library relied on 5' RACE. The listed sequencing device is Illumina HiSeq 2500. A second PCR of 7 to 11 cycles was performed with a sample-barcoded 5' primer and a J-beta primer mix. A unique molecular identifier was introduced onto each TCR beta cDNA molecule by a template-switch 5' adaptor carrying 12 random nucleotides. At least 2.5 million CDR3-containing paired-end reads were obtained from each sample. All of the RNA was converted into first-strand cDNA using the Mint cDNA synthesis kit, with a TRBC-specific oligonucleotide serving as the primer. Following uracil-DNA glycosylase treatment, a first 18-cycle PCR with universal primers M1SS and BC2_uni_R was performed on all cDNA. Processing in the source paper ran as follows. Each sample was normalized by randomly selecting 1 million high-quality reads, each carrying a distinct molecular identifier. Reads sharing molecular identifiers were discarded rather than binned into consensus sequences. MiTCR, run with a Q25 quality threshold and the strictest error-elimination algorithm, handled CDR3 identification, clonotype clustering and error correction. A nonparametric unseen species model with Euler transformation was used to estimate lower-bound total TCR beta diversity. The raw public reads went through TCRdb reprocessing: fastp at Q25, MiXCR clone calling, in-frame beta chains kept. One record per CDR3 amino acid sequence lists the most common genes and DNA. The V and J calls come from TCRdb's annotation, not from the publication. The sample has approximately 830,000 distinct CDR3 sequences on record, approximately 59% of them singletons. Clones ranked in the top ten supply about a quarter of the sample.

This TCR was recovered from a man younger than 45 in good health. This chain joins TRBV3-1 to TRBJ1-2; no D segment can be confidently identified. The specimen sequenced was blood. The CDR3 region: CASTCLGGERARGYTF. In nucleotides, the sequence is TGTGCCAGCACCTGCCTGGGAGGAGAGAGGGCGCGTGGCTACACCTTC.